The 25 T cell receptor beta chains presented below share a single source sample, sequenced in a study of long-term antiretroviral therapy in people with HIV. At survey level, the immunoSEQ assay was run in its v3.0 version. Profiling relied on immunoSEQ multiplex PCR, and the TCRdb table lists in-frame clones only, not all of them. Of 30,000 to 45,000 clones listed, about 80% are singletons. Here the sequenced sample was unsorted PBMCs, taken 3.4 years after starting antiretroviral therapy. Receptor source: a man aged 25-45 years with HIV.

The chain has TRBV7-2 and TRBJ2-2; tentatively, D is TRBD2 (6 bases). V lost 2 bases and J lost 0, with 10 bases in between. Germline lookup yields CDR1 SGHTA and CDR2 FQGNSA. The CDR3 is 16 amino acids. CDR3 in DNA: TGTGCCAGCAGCTTAACGGCTAGCGCGAACACCGGGGAGCTGTTTTTT. It yields the protein CASSLTASANTGELFF.

This clone came up a few times. CDR3 sequence: CASSLASGLYEQYF. The CDR3 nucleotides are TGTGCCAGCAGTTTAGCTAGCGGGTTATACGAGCAGTACTTC. The chain is built from TRBV27 and TRBJ2-7, with 8 bases aligning to TRBD2. Germline CDR1 and CDR2: MNHEY and SMNVEV (reference sequence). This CDR3 comprises 14 residues. V was pared by 2 bases and J by 4 bases, with 4 bases of the junction left unmatched.

The J gene is TRBJ2-1, the V gene TRBV5-1, with 9 bases fitting TRBD2. Germline CDR1 is SGHRS and CDR2 is YFSETQ. J lost 7 bases, V lost 2 bases, and 7 bases had no gene match. The CDR3 loop spans 15 amino acids. The CDR3 here is CASSLISGSGNEQFF. In DNA, the CDR3 is TGCGCCAGCAGCTTAATTAGCGGGAGTGGGAATGAGCAGTTCTTC.

This sequence joins TRBV7-9 and TRBJ1-5; TRBD1 matches 8 bases. The V and J ends lost 5 bases and 6 bases, in that order; junction bases with no gene match: 3. This CDR3 region has 13 residues. The germline CDR1 and CDR2 sequences are SEHNR and FQNEAQ (reference sequence). DNA of the CDR3: TGTGCCAGCAGCCCGGACAGGGCTCAGCCCCAGCATTTT. Its translation is CASSPDRAQPQHF.

The V call is TRBV25-1, the J call TRBJ1-4; D not resolved. CDR1 and CDR2 from the germline V gene are MGHDK and SYGVNS. CDR3 length: 17 residues. V shed 1 base and J shed 3 bases, with 15 bases lying between them. Written as DNA, the CDR3 is TGTGCCAGCAGTGAATCCCCCGGGTTTTTGTCTAATGAAAAACTGTTTTTT. Protein: CASSESPGFLSNEKLFF.

The chain recombines TRBV30 with TRBJ1-1, with D unclear. Germline loops: CDR1 GTSNPN, CDR2 SVGIG (reference sequence). V gave up 0 bases and J gave up 2 bases, with 4 bases separating them. There are 12 residues in the CDR3. As DNA, the CDR3 is TGTGCCTGGAGTGTAGGAAACACTGAAGCTTTCTTT. It is translated as CAWSVGNTEAFF.

This sequence joins TRBV2 and TRBJ1-3; D gene uncertain. CDR1 SNHLY and CDR2 FYNNEI come from the germline V gene. V was clipped by 5 bases and J by 0 bases, with 17 bases between them. The CDR3 loop spans 17 amino acids. The CDR3 loop is CASSRQSRTSSGNTIYF. CDR3 in DNA: TGTGCCAGCAGTCGTCAAAGTCGGACCAGCTCTGGAAACACCATATATTTT.

The chain's CDR3 is CASSLTGSHQPQHF. The CDR3 DNA reads as TGTGCCAGCAGCCTGACAGGGTCCCATCAGCCCCAGCATTTT. This chain links TRBV2 with TRBJ1-5; TRBD1 matches 7 bases. The V and J ends lost 6 bases and 5 bases, in that order; junction bases with no gene match: 7. CDR1 is SNHLY, CDR2 FYNNEI, per germline. The CDR3 sequence is 14 residues long.

This clone appeared once. The chain uses TRBV6-1 and TRBJ2-7; the match to TRBD2 covers 7 bases. The CDR3 sequence is 14 residues long. The germline V gene encodes CDR1 MNHNS and CDR2 SASEGT. Trimming cost V 5 bases and J 2 bases; bases outside gene matches: 6. CDR3 region: CASSRTRGAYEQYF. The CDR3 nucleotides read TGTGCCAGCAGTCGGACTCGGGGGGCCTACGAGCAGTACTTC.

The gene calls are TRBV6-6 and TRBJ1-5; 9 bases are a match to TRBD1. Germline trimming cut 6 bases from V and 7 bases from J; bases unmatched to any gene: 7. Germline CDR1 MNHNY, CDR2 SVGAGI (reference sequence). The CDR3 length is 14 residues. The CDR3 sequence: CASRDRDRDQPQHF. The CDR3 region has the DNA TGTGCCAGCAGAGACCGGGACAGGGACCAGCCCCAGCATTTT.

The chain uses TRBV19 and TRBJ1-5, with D perhaps matching TRBD1 (5 bases). Trimming took 3 bases from V and 5 from J, leaving 14 bases between them. Germline values: CDR1 LNHDA, CDR2 SQIVND (reference sequence). The CDR3 has 15 residues. The CDR3 protein is CASSIEGWDDQPQHF. The DNA for the CDR3 is TGTGCCAGTAGTATCGAGGGGTGGGACGATCAGCCCCAGCATTTT.

CDR3 region: CASSLGATPGGLYEQYF. The CDR3 coding sequence is TGTGCCAGCAGCTTGGGCGCGACCCCGGGAGGACTCTACGAGCAGTACTTC. This chain uses TRBV13 with TRBJ2-7; TRBD2 matches at 7 bases. Germline values: CDR1 PRHDT, CDR2 FYEKMQ (reference sequence). The CDR3 spans 17 residues. The ends lost 3 bases at V and 3 bases at J; junction bases unmatched: 14.

The rearrangement joins TRBV27 to TRBJ2-7; D possibly uses TRBD1 or TRBD2 (5 bases each). The V end lost 3 bases, the J end lost 5 bases, and 11 bases lay between the germline ends. CDR3 size: 13 residues. The germline gives CDR1 MNHEY, CDR2 SMNVEV (reference sequence). The CDR3 spells CASSFRRDHEQYF. The CDR3 DNA follows: TGTGCCAGCAGTTTCCGCCGGGACCACGAGCAGTACTTC.

The genes are TRBV5-1 and TRBJ2-1; 9 bases line up with TRBD2. V trimming: 4 bases; J trimming: 3 bases; junction bases outside the gene matches: 8. The CDR3 consists of 16 residues. Looked up from germline, CDR1 is SGHRS and CDR2 is YFSETQ. The CDR3, as DNA: TGCGCCAGCAGCAGGGATGGGCGGGAGGGCTACAATGAGCAGTTCTTC. This sequence encodes CASSRDGREGYNEQFF.

The chain carries TRBV18 and TRBJ2-2; D uncertain. The germline V gene has CDR1 KGHSH and CDR2 LQKENI. The CDR3 covers 14 residues. Trimming took off 3 bases at V and 5 bases at J, with 10 bases between the two ends. CDR3 coding DNA: TGTGCCAGCTCACCGTTACCCGCGACCGGGGAGCTGTTTTTT. Translating it yields CASSPLPATGELFF.

The chain links TRBV25-1 to TRBJ1-5; perhaps TRBD1 as D (5 bases). The length of the CDR3 is 14 residues. Trimming took off 6 bases at V and 5 bases at J, with 14 bases between the two ends. CDR1 is MGHDK and CDR2 is SYGVNS in the germline V gene. CDR3 bases: TGTGCCAGCAGAGGGGCAGGCATCCATCAGCCCCAGCATTTT. This sequence encodes CASRGAGIHQPQHF.

This chain connects TRBV19 to TRBJ2-7, with TRBD1 matching 10 bases. This CDR3 is built from 20 residues. Trimming cost V 4 bases and J 3 bases; bases outside gene matches: 21. Per the germline V gene, CDR1 is LNHDA and CDR2 is SQIVND (reference sequence). CDR3 residues: CASSTAGTGVAGSRNYEQYF. The CDR3 DNA sequence: TGTGCCAGTAGTACAGCCGGGACAGGGGTAGCCGGGAGCCGAAACTACGAGCAGTACTTC. The full variable domain, in which reference TRBV19 and TRBJ2-7 provide the parts outside the CDR3, is DGGITQSPKYLFRKEGQNVTLSCEQNLNHDAMYWYRQDPGQGLRLIYYSQIVNDFQKGDIAEGYSVSREKKESFPLTVTSAQKNPTAFYLCASSTAGTGVAGSRNYEQYFGPGTRLTVT.

This clone is categorized as medium-sized. The chain couples TRBV28 to TRBJ2-2; D is ambiguous. CDR1 is MDHEN, CDR2 SYDVKM, per germline. The CDR3 has 14 amino acids. Trimming cost V 2 bases and J 6 bases, with 10 bases left between them. The CDR3 DNA reads as TGTGCCAGCAGTTTAAGTTCAGCGTCCGGGGAGCTGTTTTTT. Translating it yields CASSLSSASGELFF.

This chain uses TRBV4-3 with TRBJ2-7; 11 bases map to TRBD2. Germline lookup yields CDR1 LGHNA and CDR2 YSLEER. The CDR3 sequence is 14 residues long. V shed 0 bases, J shed 9 bases, and the junction held 4 bases outside the gene matches. The CDR3 coding sequence is TGCGCCAGCAGCCAAGATCGGCTAGCGGGAGGGCAGTACTTC. Protein sequence: CASSQDRLAGGQYF.

The J gene is TRBJ2-3, the V gene TRBV4-3; 13 nucleotides match TRBD2. Germline V lookup: CDR1 LGHNA, CDR2 YSLEER. With V trimmed by 4 bases and J by 4 bases, 14 bases remained unmatched. The CDR3 covers 19 residues. The CDR3 spells CASSLTSGRAQAFADTQYF. Written as DNA, the CDR3 is TGCGCCAGCAGCCTAACTAGCGGGAGGGCCCAGGCGTTTGCAGATACGCAGTATTTT.

The chain combines TRBV10-3 with TRBJ2-7, with no clear D. The V gene's germline CDR1 is ENHRY and CDR2 SYGVKD. The CDR3 has 16 residues. The ends were cut back, 3 bases at V and 2 bases at J, with 17 bases in the middle. The CDR3 loop is CAISEASSSLPYEQYF. The CDR3, as DNA: TGTGCCATCAGTGAAGCGAGTAGCTCTCTCCCCTACGAGCAGTACTTC.

This clone was seen only once. The chain links TRBV7-9 to TRBJ2-2; the D gene is possibly TRBD1 (6 bases). The V end lost 8 bases, the J end lost 2 bases, and 15 bases lay between the germline ends. This CDR3 region has 15 residues. Germline V lookup: CDR1 SEHNR, CDR2 FQNEAQ (reference sequence). The CDR3 DNA is TGTGCCAGCGAGGGCGACAGGCCCAACACCGGGGAGCTGTTTTTT. Residues: CASEGDRPNTGELFF.

V is TRBV11-2 and J is TRBJ1-3; TRBD1 might be the D (5 bases). The CDR3 covers 16 residues. Trimming left V 3 bases short and J 2 bases short, with 14 bases between. The germline gives CDR1 SGHAT, CDR2 FQNNGV. The CDR3 region is CASSLYGAGTGNTIYF. DNA of the CDR3: TGTGCCAGCAGCTTGTACGGGGCAGGGACTGGAAACACCATATATTTT.

This clone was counted between two and nine times. This sequence joins TRBV7-2 and TRBJ2-5; 9 bases align to TRBD2. The CDR3 loop spans 14 amino acids. Losses at the gene ends were 4 bases for V and 4 bases for J; bases not matched to a gene: 4. The germline CDR1 and CDR2 sequences are SGHTA and FQGNSA. The CDR3 nucleotides are TGTGCCAGCAGCTCCCAAGCGGGAGGAGAGACCCAGTACTTC. Protein sequence: CASSSQAGGETQYF.

The sample holds one count of this clone. V and J are TRBV7-2 and TRBJ1-1; 8 nucleotides align to TRBD1. Per germline, CDR1 SGHTA and CDR2 FQGNSA. The CDR3 is made up of 12 amino acids. Germline trimming cut 3 bases from V and 9 bases from J; bases unmatched to any gene: 3. DNA for the CDR3: TGTGCCAGCAGCTTCGGGACAGGAAAAGCTTTCTTT. Translated, it gives CASSFGTGKAFF.